The next 30 T cell receptor beta chains were all read from a single sample in a study of early T cells in non-severe SARS-CoV-2 infection (dated by TCRdb to about 2021). Library method: 5' RACE. Sequencing was performed on a NextSeq 500. The public reads were reanalyzed by TCRdb: fastp trimming at Q25, MiXCR alignment, in-frame beta chains only. Rows with one shared CDR3 protein collapse into an entry with the most common genes and DNA. This sample holds over 100,000 distinct CDR3 sequences; approximately 14% were observed only once. 5.5% to 7% of the sample rests with the top ten. The source material was whole blood. The receptors here all came from an adult who was a healthcare worker with PCR-confirmed SARS-CoV-2 infection or an uninfected control (not recorded which).

This clonotype has a count of ten or more. This chain joins TRBV7-2 and TRBJ1-5; D may be TRBD1 (5 bases). Germline CDR1 SGHTA, CDR2 FQGNSA. The CDR3 has 16 amino acids. V was pared by 4 bases and J by 2 bases, with 15 bases between. The CDR3 DNA reads as TGTGCCAGCAGCTCCGACGGGGGTCGAGGCAATCAGCCCCAGCATTTT. Amino acids: CASSSDGGRGNQPQHF. The full variable domain, its missing parts supplied by reference TRBV7-2 and TRBJ1-5, is GAGVSQSPSNKVTEKGKDVELRCDPISGHTALYWYRQSLGQGLEFLIYFQGNSAPDKSGLPSDRFSAERTGGSVSTLTIQRTQQEDSAVYLCASSSDGGRGNQPQHFGDGTRLSIL.

The J gene is TRBJ1-4, the V gene TRBV29-1, with D possibly being TRBD1 (6 bases). V gave up 7 bases and J gave up 6 bases, with 15 bases separating them. This CDR3 is built from 13 residues. From germline, CDR1 is SQVTM and CDR2 ANQGSEA. The DNA for the CDR3 is TGCAGCGGGCAGGGGTATGGGGATGAAAAACTGTTTTTT. Protein sequence: CSGQGYGDEKLFF.

This clonotype has a count of ten or more. This chain links TRBV28 with TRBJ1-5, with unresolved D. CDR3 length: 16 residues. Between the trimmed V and J ends, which lost 8 bases and 3 bases, there was a span of 20 bases. Germline assignment: CDR1 MDHEN and CDR2 SYDVKM. The CDR3 DNA follows: TGTGCCAGCCACCTCGTGGCCACCCAACCCAATCAGCCCCAGCATTTT. This gives the protein CASHLVATQPNQPQHF.

This clonotype was observed a handful of times. J is TRBJ1-6 and V is TRBV6-2 or TRBV6-3, with D unclear. This CDR3 spans 13 amino acids. Trimming shortened V by 6 bases and J by 10 bases, and 13 bases separated the two germline ends. Germline CDR1 MNHEY, CDR2 SVGEGT. CDR3 nucleotide sequence: TGTGCCAGCAGCGGCCACGAGAACTCACCCCTCCACTTT. Encoded protein: CASSGHENSPLHF.

This clonotype came up many times. The CDR3 reads CASSPGVATNEKLFF. In nucleotides, the CDR3 is TGTGCCAGTAGCCCGGGGGTTGCAACTAATGAAAAACTGTTTTTT. The V call is TRBV19, the J call TRBJ1-4; maybe TRBD1 (5 bases). Germline V gene data show CDR1 as LNHDA and CDR2 as SQIVND (reference sequence). The CDR3 has 15 amino acids. Trimming stripped 6 bases from V and 0 bases from J, with 11 bases between.

The gene calls are TRBV20-1 and TRBJ2-7; D gene uncertain. The ends were cut back, 3 bases at V and 4 bases at J, with 13 bases in the middle. The CDR3 loop spans 13 amino acids. The germline CDR1 and CDR2 sequences are DFQATT and SNEGSKA (reference sequence). DNA of the CDR3: TGCAGTGCTAGTCGCTCGTTTCGGTACGAGCAGTACTTC. Translating gives CSASRSFRYEQYF.

V gene TRBV12-3 or TRBV12-4 combines with J gene TRBJ1-5; D is uncertain. Between the trimmed V and J ends, which lost 7 bases and 6 bases, there was a span of 10 bases. This CDR3 region has 12 residues. The CDR3 DNA follows: TGTGCCAGCACCACGGGCTCTCAGCCCCAGCATTTT. This gives the protein CASTTGSQPQHF.

This clonotype has a handful of counts. This chain's CDR3 is CATSQDNLSEQYF. For the CDR3, the DNA is TGTGCCACATCACAGGACAACCTCTCCGAGCAGTACTTC. This chain uses TRBV24-1 with TRBJ2-7; D may be TRBD1 (5 bases). Germline loops: CDR1 KGHDR, CDR2 SFDVKD. Trimming pared 10 bases from V and 6 bases from J, leaving 18 bases between. The CDR3 loop spans 13 amino acids.

This chain uses TRBV6-1 with TRBJ2-3, with 9 bases fitting TRBD2. V lost 4 bases, J lost 4 bases, and 6 bases stayed unmatched. Per germline, CDR1 MNHNS and CDR2 SASEGT. The CDR3 is 15 amino acids. This chain's CDR3 is CASSGNAGGPDTQYF. CDR3 coding DNA: TGTGCCAGCAGTGGAAATGCGGGAGGGCCAGATACGCAGTATTTT.

V is TRBV3-1 and J is TRBJ1-6; a weak D match, TRBD1 (6 bases). This CDR3 has 13 residues. Trimming left V 5 bases short and J 7 bases short, with 9 bases between. Germline V gene data show CDR1 as LGHDT and CDR2 as YNNKEL (reference sequence). The CDR3 nucleotides are TGTGCCAGCAGCGCGGGGGCCAATTCACCCCTCCACTTT. It yields the protein CASSAGANSPLHF.

This clonotype occurred many times. The CDR3 nucleotides are TGTGCCAGCAGCTTCGAGGTGAGCGAGCAGTACTTC. Amino acid sequence: CASSFEVSEQYF. This sequence joins TRBV5-4 and TRBJ2-7, with D unresolved. V lost 2 bases, J lost 6 bases, and 9 bases lay in between. Germline CDR1 SGHNT, CDR2 YYREEE (reference sequence). This CDR3 has 12 residues. The complete variable domain, with remaining parts taken from reference TRBV5-4 and TRBJ2-7, reads ETGVTQSPTHLIKTRGQQVTLRCSSQSGHNTVSWYQQALGQGPQFIFQYYREEENGRGNFPPRFSGLQFPNYSSELNVNALELDDSALYLCASSFEVSEQYFGPGTRLTVT.

This clonotype was counted between two and nine times. The chain carries TRBV11-2 and TRBJ1-1; no clear D gene. The germline V and J ends were trimmed by 3 bases and 4 bases, with 6 bases remaining between them. Germline V gene lookup returns CDR1 SGHAT and CDR2 FQNNGV. There are 12 residues in the CDR3. CDR3 nucleotides: TGTGCCAGCAGCTTGTCCGTCACTGAAGCTTTCTTT. As protein: CASSLSVTEAFF.

CDR3 in amino acids: CASSQVLRERGNQPQHF. CDR3 nucleotide sequence: TGCGCCAGCAGCCAAGTTCTGAGGGAGCGTGGCAATCAGCCCCAGCATTTT. The chain employs TRBV4-1 and TRBJ1-5; D uncertain. The germline V and J ends were trimmed by 1 base and 2 bases, with 15 bases remaining between them. The CDR3 sequence is 17 residues long. Germline V gene lookup returns CDR1 MGHRA and CDR2 YSYEKL.

Many counts were recorded for this clonotype. This sequence joins TRBV5-1 and TRBJ2-2; D might be TRBD2 (5 bases). The CDR3 extends over 15 amino acids. CDR1 and CDR2 (germline): SGHRS, YFSETQ. Trimming removed 4 bases at V and 3 bases at J, with 13 bases between. The CDR3 DNA reads as TGCGCCAGCAGCGTATGGCCGGGGTACACCGGGGAGCTGTTTTTT. Its translation is CASSVWPGYTGELFF.

This clonotype was observed at least ten times. The V and J genes are TRBV5-5 and TRBJ1-5; D gene uncertain. The germline CDR1 and CDR2 sequences are SGHKS and YYEKEE (reference sequence). The CDR3 totals 13 residues. Deletions cut 3 bases from V and 10 bases from J, with 14 bases between. The CDR3 DNA follows: TGTGCCAGCAGCTATGACACCGTGGCCCCCCAGCATTTT. Translating it yields CASSYDTVAPQHF.

The chain combines TRBV19 with TRBJ1-1; D perhaps matches TRBD1 (5 bases). This CDR3 region has 16 residues. The germline V gene has CDR1 LNHDA and CDR2 SQIVND (reference sequence). With 6 bases removed from V and 0 bases from J, the gap between germline ends came to 17 bases. Here the CDR3 reads CASSLGVLHMNTEAFF. DNA of the CDR3: TGTGCCAGTAGCCTAGGGGTACTACACATGAACACTGAAGCTTTCTTT.

A few counts support this clonotype. The CDR3 nucleotides read TGTGCCAGCAGCCAACCCGCGGACGGGCCCCCTGGGGCCAACGTCCTGACTTTC. Protein product: CASSQPADGPPGANVLTF. The chain joins TRBV28 to TRBJ2-6; D gene ambiguous. Deletions cut 6 bases from V and 2 bases from J, with 20 bases between. Germline V gene data show CDR1 as MDHEN and CDR2 as SYDVKM. This CDR3 spans 18 amino acids.

This clonotype was counted ten times or more. The CDR3 reads CASDAANYGYTF. The CDR3 DNA reads TGTGCCAGCGACGCCGCTAACTATGGCTACACCTTC. The rearrangement uses TRBV28 and TRBJ1-2; D is uncertain. V was pared by 8 bases and J by 0 bases, with 7 bases between. Germline CDR1 reads MDHEN; CDR2 reads SYDVKM. There are 12 residues in the CDR3.

This clonotype appeared a few times. This sequence joins TRBV12-3 or TRBV12-4 and TRBJ2-7; 8 nucleotides match TRBD1. This CDR3 region has 13 residues. J was trimmed by 5 bases and V by 6 bases; bases with no gene match: 6. The CDR3 spells CASSQSTGDEQYF. CDR3 nucleotide sequence: TGTGCCAGCAGCCAGTCGACAGGGGACGAGCAGTACTTC.

The CDR3 bases are TGTGCCAGCAGCCAAGGGAAGTTATATGGCTACACCTTC. Translating gives CASSQGKLYGYTF. The chain combines TRBV14 with TRBJ1-2; D remains unclear. V was pared by 1 base and J by 5 bases, with 8 bases between. This CDR3 has 13 residues. Looked up from germline, CDR1 is SGHDN and CDR2 is FVKESK.

This clonotype occurred a few times. The V gene is TRBV29-1, the J gene TRBJ2-2; 9 bases line up with TRBD1. After removal of 3 bases from V and 0 bases from J, the junction contained 2 bases not matched to a gene. In germline, CDR1 is SQVTM, CDR2 ANQGSEA. The CDR3 consists of 15 residues. CDR3 amino acids: CSVDGTGSNTGELFF. CDR3 sequence (DNA): TGCAGCGTTGACGGGACAGGGTCGAACACCGGGGAGCTGTTTTTT.

The rearrangement uses TRBV20-1 and TRBJ2-7; 8 nucleotides align to TRBD2. From germline, CDR1 is DFQATT and CDR2 SNEGSKA (reference sequence). After removal of 4 bases from V and 4 bases from J, the junction contained 6 bases not matched to a gene. CDR3 size: 13 residues. The CDR3 nucleotides are TGCAGTGCTAAGGGTAGCGGGGATTACGAGCAGTACTTC. Translating it yields CSAKGSGDYEQYF.

This clonotype has a count of ten or more. The chain employs TRBV11-2 and TRBJ2-2, with D perhaps TRBD1 or TRBD2 (5 bases each). The germline V and J ends were trimmed by 5 bases and 1 base, with 14 bases remaining between them. This CDR3 has 16 residues. The germline gives CDR1 SGHAT, CDR2 FQNNGV. Here the CDR3 reads CASSPLGTGNTGELFF. CDR3 DNA sequence: TGTGCCAGCAGCCCCCTGGGGACGGGGAACACCGGGGAGCTGTTTTTT.

This clonotype turned up a few times. The CDR3 protein is CASSSPGTSGILGEQFF. The CDR3 bases are TGTGCCAGCAGTTCCCCGGGGACTAGCGGGATTTTAGGTGAGCAGTTCTTC. The chain employs TRBV12-3 or TRBV12-4 and TRBJ2-1; 13 bases are a match to TRBD2. The CDR3 covers 17 residues. With 4 bases clipped from V and 9 bases from J, the junction kept 12 bases outside the gene matches.

Only a few counts were recorded for this clonotype. The rearrangement uses TRBV5-1 and TRBJ2-7; tentatively, D is TRBD2 (5 bases). V was clipped by 5 bases and J by 2 bases, with 14 bases between them. Per the germline V gene, CDR1 is SGHRS and CDR2 is YFSETQ. This CDR3 is 14 amino acids long. The CDR3 loop is CASSLTTGAYEQYF. The CDR3 DNA sequence: TGCGCCAGCAGTTTGACGACCGGGGCCTACGAGCAGTACTTC. Complete variable domain (other parts from reference TRBV5-1 and TRBJ2-7): KAGVTQTPRYLIKTRGQQVTLSCSPISGHRSVSWYQQTPGQGLQFLFEYFSETQRNKGNFPGRFSGRQFSNSRSEMNVSTLELGDSALYLCASSLTTGAYEQYFGPGTRLTVT.

The sample holds many counts of this clonotype. V and J are TRBV5-1 and TRBJ2-2; D is uncertain. The V end lost 2 bases, the J end lost 0 bases, and 8 bases lay between the germline ends. The CDR3 has 15 amino acids. Germline values: CDR1 SGHRS, CDR2 YFSETQ. CDR3 sequence (DNA): TGCGCCAGCAGCTTAAGGTGGCCGAACACCGGGGAGCTGTTTTTT. Protein sequence: CASSLRWPNTGELFF.

This clonotype was counted at least ten times. The chain joins TRBV27 to TRBJ1-5; no reliable D call. Germline CDR1 is MNHEY and CDR2 is SMNVEV (reference sequence). Trimming removed 5 bases from V and 1 base from J, with 12 bases in between. The CDR3 is 15 residues long. CDR3 coding DNA: TGTGCCAGCAGTCCCCGACCCACCAGCAATCAGCCCCAGCATTTT. Protein sequence: CASSPRPTSNQPQHF.

This chain uses TRBV28 with TRBJ2-7, with 8 bases identical to TRBD2. CDR1 is MDHEN, CDR2 SYDVKM, per germline. J lost 0 bases, V lost 7 bases, and 5 bases had no gene match. This CDR3 has 14 amino acids. CDR3 bases: TGTGCCAGCACCCAACTAGCGGACTCCTACGAGCAGTACTTC. Translation gives CASTQLADSYEQYF. The full variable domain, rest sourced from reference TRBV28 and TRBJ2-7, is DVKVTQSSRYLVKRTGEKVFLECVQDMDHENMFWYRQDPGLGLRLIYFSYDVKMKEKGDIPEGYSVSREKKERFSLILESASTNQTSMYLCASTQLADSYEQYFGPGTRLTVT.

In this sample, this clonotype turned up a few times. J is TRBJ2-7 and V is TRBV11-2; D is unresolved. V gave up 5 bases and J gave up 0 bases, with 8 bases separating them. This CDR3 is 13 amino acids long. From germline, CDR1 is SGHAT and CDR2 FQNNGV. CDR3 in DNA: TGTGCCAGCAGCCCTGACAACTCCTACGAGCAGTACTTC. Its protein is CASSPDNSYEQYF.

A few counts support this clonotype. J is TRBJ1-1 and V is TRBV7-9, with no clear D. In germline, CDR1 is SEHNR, CDR2 FQNEAQ (reference sequence). With 3 bases removed from V and 8 bases from J, the gap between germline ends came to 7 bases. The CDR3 runs 11 residues. CDR3 in amino acids: CASSFPGEAFF. The CDR3 DNA is TGTGCCAGCAGCTTTCCGGGAGAAGCTTTCTTT.